The 8 T cell receptor beta chains below were found in one sample sequenced in a study of shared clonotypes between healthy human individuals. Using immunoSEQ multiplex PCR, the repertoire was profiled, and TCRdb retains in-frame clones only, with some absent. The table records about 2 million clones, about 95% of them present only once. Naive-designated CD8 cells lacked CD45RO, were positively enriched for CCR7, and omitted terminally differentiated effector memory CD45RA+ cells. The sequenced sample consisted of naive CD8+ T cells sorted from blood. The receptor set was obtained from a man aged 18 to 35 in good health.

This clone was seen only a few times. The rearrangement links TRBV19 to TRBJ1-1; possibly TRBD1 for D (5 bases). The V gene's germline CDR1 is LNHDA and CDR2 SQIVND (reference sequence). V was pared by 1 base and J by 7 bases, with 10 bases between. The CDR3 sequence is 13 residues long. The CDR3 nucleotides read TGTGCCAGTAGTATAGCGGGGGGAAGTGAAGCTTTCTTT. Encoded protein: CASSIAGGSEAFF.

The chain recombines TRBV7-9 with TRBJ2-2; D call uncertain. The V gene's germline CDR1 is SEHNR and CDR2 FQNEAQ (reference sequence). The CDR3 covers 16 residues. Trimming left V 0 bases short and J 1 base short, with 9 bases between. As DNA, the CDR3 is TGTGCCAGCAGCTTAGCGCTATCCAGGAACACCGGGGAGCTGTTTTTT. It encodes CASSLALSRNTGELFF.

The rearrangement joins TRBV23-1 to TRBJ1-1, with D uncertain. TRBV23-1 is an open reading frame whose function is uncertain. The germline V and J ends were trimmed by 2 bases and 1 base, with 8 bases remaining between them. The length of the CDR3 is 14 residues. CDR3 amino acids: CASSQKVGNTEAFF. CDR3 DNA: TGCGCCAGCAGTCAAAAGGTTGGGAACACTGAAGCTTTCTTT.

The V and J genes are TRBV6-5 and TRBJ2-5; no clear D gene. V was trimmed by 2 bases and J by 10 bases, leaving 17 bases between them. CDR1 is MNHEY and CDR2 is SVGAGI in the germline V gene. The CDR3 length is 14 residues. Written as DNA, the CDR3 is TGTGCCAGCAGTTACGGCGAGGCCCTAGGACGCCAGTACTTC. This gives the protein CASSYGEALGRQYF.

V is TRBV6-1 and J is TRBJ2-6; D remains unclear. The V gene lost 2 bases and the J gene lost 2 bases, with 13 bases spanning the gap. This CDR3 spans 17 amino acids. Germline CDR1 MNHNS, CDR2 SASEGT. The CDR3 loop reads CASSELSYSTGANVLTF. Here the CDR3 DNA reads TGTGCCAGCAGTGAACTCTCTTACTCGACTGGGGCCAACGTCCTGACTTTC.

The chain recombines TRBV27 with TRBJ1-4; 9 bases line up with TRBD1. CDR3 size: 16 residues. CDR1 is MNHEY and CDR2 is SMNVEV in the germline V gene (reference sequence). The junction had 8 bases not matched to a gene; V was cut back by 5 bases and J by 4 bases. CDR3 sequence reads: CASSLIPGQGNEKLFF. For the CDR3, the DNA is TGTGCCAGCAGTCTTATTCCGGGACAGGGTAATGAAAAACTGTTTTTT. Together with reference TRBV27 and TRBJ1-4, the CDR3 gives the full variable domain: EAQVTQNPRYLITVTGKKLTVTCSQNMNHEYMSWYRQDPGLGLRQIYYSMNVEVTDKGDVPEGYKVSRKEKRNFPLILESPSPNQTSLYFCASSLIPGQGNEKLFFGSGTQLSVL.

The J gene is TRBJ2-7, the V gene TRBV2; D is unresolved. This CDR3 is built from 16 residues. Germline CDR1 SNHLY, CDR2 FYNNEI. V was clipped by 2 bases and J by 2 bases, with 16 bases between them. The CDR3 sequence is CASSESLGRFPYEQYF. The CDR3 DNA sequence: TGTGCCAGCAGTGAATCGTTAGGGCGGTTCCCCTACGAGCAGTACTTC.

This chain links TRBV4-1 with TRBJ1-2; a weak D match, TRBD1 (6 bases). Germline-derived CDR1 and CDR2 are MGHRA and YSYEKL. The CDR3 is 17 amino acids. Trimming removed 4 bases at V and 2 bases at J, with 20 bases between. CDR3 sequence: CASSLQQGYEKNYGYTF. The DNA of the CDR3 is TGCGCCAGCAGCCTTCAACAGGGTTATGAGAAAAACTATGGCTACACCTTC.